The 9 T cell receptor beta chains listed next were all sequenced from one sample in a study of cytomegalovirus exposure and HLA in healthy donors. The PCR made use of 60 Vbeta and 13 Jbeta primers. Here immunoSEQ multiplex PCR was the method, and the copy in TCRdb shows in-frame clones only, minus some. This sample carries some 57,000 clones, about 69% of them seen once, and the ten largest clones take 5% to 6.5%. The sequenced sample was PBMCs. These TCRs come from a woman aged 25 to 39 in good health and CMV-seronegative.

The chain is built from TRBV6-5 and TRBJ2-7; perhaps TRBD1 as D (6 bases). The CDR3 runs to 14 residues. The V end lost 4 bases, the J end lost 3 bases, and 13 bases lay between the germline ends. CDR1 and CDR2 from the germline V gene are MNHEY and SVGAGI. DNA of the CDR3: TGTGCCAGCAGTTCTACAGGGAGCTTCTACGAGCAGTACTTC. The encoded protein is CASSSTGSFYEQYF.

This chain uses TRBV19 with TRBJ1-1; D possibly corresponds to TRBD1 (5 bases). From germline, CDR1 is LNHDA and CDR2 SQIVND (reference sequence). The CDR3 covers 11 residues. V gave up 6 bases and J gave up 9 bases, with 11 bases separating them. DNA for the CDR3: TGTGCCAGTAGGCGCTCAGGGAAAGCTTTCTTT. This gives the protein CASRRSGKAFF.

The chain employs TRBV27 and TRBJ1-4, with unresolved D. Trimming removed 5 bases at V and 3 bases at J, with 10 bases between. This CDR3 comprises 14 residues. The germline CDR1 and CDR2 sequences are MNHEY and SMNVEV (reference sequence). CDR3 nucleotides: TGTGCCAGCAGTCCCCTAGACTCTAATGAAAAACTGTTTTTT. It specifies CASSPLDSNEKLFF.

V usage is TRBV18 and J usage is TRBJ2-5; possible D gene TRBD2, 6 bases. The ends were cut back, 6 bases at V and 9 bases at J, with 23 bases in the middle. Germline CDR1 and CDR2: KGHSH and LQKENI. The CDR3 is 15 amino acids. CDR3 sequence: CASSLRDRDSAAQYF. The CDR3 coding sequence is TGTGCCAGCTCCCTACGCGACCGGGACTCCGCTGCCCAGTACTTC. Drawing the rest from reference TRBV18 and TRBJ2-5, the complete variable domain is NAGVMQNPRHLVRRRGQEARLRCSPMKGHSHVYWYRQLPEEGLKFMVYLQKENIIDESGMPKERFSAEFPKEGPSILRIQQVVRGDSAAYFCASSLRDRDSAAQYFGPGTRLLVL.

This clone was observed a single time. V gene TRBV19 combines with J gene TRBJ2-5; D possibly corresponds to TRBD2 (6 bases). The CDR3 has 15 amino acids. Germline CDR1 LNHDA, CDR2 SQIVND (reference sequence). The V end lost 5 bases, the J end lost 6 bases, and 19 bases lay between the germline ends. The chain's CDR3 is CASSLSRDSRQTQYF. As DNA, the CDR3 is TGTGCCAGTAGTCTATCACGGGACTCCCGGCAGACCCAGTACTTC.

DNA for the CDR3: TGTGCCAGCACTTACAGGGGCCCCACTAATTCACCCCTCCACTTT. Protein: CASTYRGPTNSPLHF. The chain links TRBV27 to TRBJ1-6; 7 nucleotides agree with TRBD1. The germline CDR1 and CDR2 sequences are MNHEY and SMNVEV (reference sequence). Germline trimming cut 7 bases from V and 6 bases from J; bases unmatched to any gene: 9. The CDR3 contains 15 residues.

This clone was counted a single time. The chain carries TRBV6-6 and TRBJ1-1; no firm D call. This CDR3 is built from 12 residues. Germline loops: CDR1 MNHNY, CDR2 SVGAGI (reference sequence). Trimming took off 5 bases at V and 10 bases at J, with 14 bases between the two ends. DNA of the CDR3: TGTGCCAGCAGTGTCCCTGAGGGTGCAGCTTTCTTT. Translation: CASSVPEGAAFF.

The chain is built from TRBV19 and TRBJ1-1; TRBD1 matches 10 bases. The CDR3 runs 16 residues. Germline values: CDR1 LNHDA, CDR2 SQIVND (reference sequence). V lost 5 bases and J lost 3; bases outside the gene matches: 9. The DNA of the CDR3 is TGTGCCAGTAGTTCACCTCGACAGGGGGCGTACACTGAAGCTTTCTTT. Translation: CASSSPRQGAYTEAFF.

This clone was counted a single time. The genes are TRBV21-1 and TRBJ1-1; the table assigns TRBD1, which was not confirmed against the DNA. TRBV21-1 constitutes a pseudogene. This CDR3 contains 16 residues. The CDR3 nucleotides are TGTGCCAGCAGCAACGGGGACAGGGGCCTGAACACTGAAGCTTTCTTT. Its translation: CASSNGDRGLNTEAFF.